The 14 T cell receptor beta chains in this list originate from one sample, sequenced in a study of metastatic and nonmetastatic thyroid tumors. MiXCR re-clonotyped the PCR reads for TCRdb. The sample records 30,000 to 35,000 clones, roughly 15% being singletons. Treatment of any kind had been given to no patient before thyroid surgery. Sequenced material: blood. The receptors here all came from a female donor with papillary thyroid cancer or a benign thyroid nodule (not recorded which). Some clones in this sample may be carry-over from other donors' samples.

This clone showed up many times. With a much larger clone just one base away, this may be a read error. In the same sample, other DNA sequences code for this CDR3. The rearrangement uses TRBV20-1 and TRBJ1-1; TRBD1 might be the D (6 bases). Germline V gene lookup returns CDR1 DFQATT and CDR2 SNEGSKA (reference sequence). The CDR3 extends over 14 amino acids. Trimming cost V 3 bases and J 1 base, with 12 bases left between them. CDR3 coding DNA: TGCAGTGCTAGGGGGGCGACTAGGAACACTGAAGCTTTCTTT. This sequence encodes CSARGATRNTEAFF.

This clone was observed at least ten times. CDR3 bases: TGTGCCAGCAGGGAGGACCTCCCGGCTGGAAACACCATATATTTT. As protein: CASREDLPAGNTIYF. The gene calls are TRBV2 and TRBJ1-3; no definite D call. From germline, CDR1 is SNHLY and CDR2 FYNNEI. The V end lost 6 bases, the J end lost 2 bases, and 14 bases lay between the germline ends. The CDR3 is 15 residues long.

This clone was observed many times. The rearrangement links TRBV20-1 to TRBJ2-5, with 8 bases fitting TRBD2. Germline loops: CDR1 DFQATT, CDR2 SNEGSKA (reference sequence). V shed 3 bases and J 1 base; nucleotides not matched to a gene: 7. The CDR3 contains 15 residues. The CDR3 sequence: CSASGRASRQETQYF. The CDR3 DNA sequence: TGCAGTGCTAGCGGGAGGGCCTCCCGCCAAGAGACCCAGTACTTC.

This clone was found many times. As DNA, the CDR3 is TGTGCCAGCACCGCCTACAATGAGCAGTTCTTC. This codes for CASTAYNEQFF. The chain carries TRBV27 and TRBJ2-1; D call uncertain. Per germline, CDR1 MNHEY and CDR2 SMNVEV (reference sequence). V was clipped by 7 bases and J by 2 bases, with 3 bases between them. This CDR3 comprises 11 residues.

The rearrangement uses TRBV6-1 and TRBJ2-7; D call uncertain. Deletions cut 7 bases from V and 3 bases from J, with 16 bases between. CDR1 and CDR2 from the germline V gene are MNHNS and SASEGT. The CDR3 extends over 14 amino acids. This chain's CDR3 is CASTPGEADYEQYF. As DNA, the CDR3 is TGTGCCAGCACCCCGGGTGAGGCGGACTACGAGCAGTACTTC.

This clone was observed many times. A read error may account for a junction end that differs from germline. This rearrangement joins TRBV2 to TRBJ2-7, with 7 bases fitting TRBD1. The CDR3 totals 12 residues. CDR1 and CDR2 (germline): SNHLY, FYNNEI. The CDR3 coding sequence is TGTGCTAGCAGGGGACAGTTAGACGAGCAGTACTTC. Protein sequence: CASRGQLDEQYF.

This clone was counted only a few times. V is TRBV5-4 and J is TRBJ2-3, with 8 bases fitting TRBD2. The length of the CDR3 is 13 residues. Germline assignment: CDR1 SGHNT and CDR2 YYREEE (reference sequence). Unmatched junction bases numbered 4, after V lost 6 bases and J lost 4 bases. CDR3: CASKAGVADTQYF. The DNA of the CDR3 is TGTGCCAGCAAAGCGGGAGTCGCAGATACGCAGTATTTT.

This clone was seen many times. The CDR3 DNA reads as TGTGCCAGCAGTTTAGGCCCTATAATAAACACTGAAGCTTTCTTT. Residues: CASSLGPIINTEAFF. The chain employs TRBV28 and TRBJ1-1; D gene unclear. V lost 2 bases and J lost 2, with 12 bases in between. The CDR3 is 15 residues long. The germline V gene encodes CDR1 MDHEN and CDR2 SYDVKM.

This clone was counted ten times or more. The chain employs TRBV18 and TRBJ2-2, with 10 bases lining up with TRBD2. Germline CDR1 reads KGHSH; CDR2 reads LQKENI. This CDR3 has 21 residues. After removal of 5 bases from V and 4 bases from J, the junction contained 22 bases not matched to a gene. CDR3 residues: CASSTTPLTSGITASTGELFF. Here the CDR3 DNA reads TGTGCCAGCTCAACGACCCCCCTCACTAGCGGGATAACGGCCTCCACCGGGGAGCTGTTTTTT.

This clone has ten or more counts. The chain employs TRBV4-1 and TRBJ2-1; TRBD1 agrees at 11 bases. CDR1 and CDR2 from the germline V gene are MGHRA and YSYEKL. V was pared by 4 bases and J by 8 bases, with 10 bases of the junction left unmatched. The CDR3 is 16 residues long. The CDR3 is CASSPSGTGGYDEQFF. CDR3 in DNA: TGCGCCAGCAGCCCATCCGGGACAGGGGGGTACGATGAGCAGTTCTTC.

The chain combines TRBV7-3 with TRBJ1-6, with D tentatively TRBD1 (5 bases). The CDR3 has 15 amino acids. Germline V gives CDR1 SGHTA, CDR2 FQGTGA. Trimming stripped 2 bases from V and 4 bases from J, with 9 bases between. The CDR3 DNA reads TGTGCCAGCAGCTTAGTGGGGGGGTATAATTCACCCCTCCACTTT. Translation: CASSLVGGYNSPLHF.

This rearrangement joins TRBV7-3 to TRBJ2-7, with TRBD2 as a possible D gene (5 bases). CDR1 and CDR2 from the germline V gene are SGHTA and FQGTGA. This CDR3 contains 20 residues. V shed 9 bases and J shed 5 bases, with 38 bases lying between them. The CDR3 here is CASPQFSLTLSTWRRNEQYF. CDR3 bases: TGTGCCAGTCCGCAGTTCTCCTTGACCCTTTCGACGTGGAGGAGGAACGAGCAGTACTTC.

This clone has a count of ten or more. This chain joins TRBV15 and TRBJ2-3; D remains ambiguous. The V and J ends lost 3 bases and 6 bases respectively, with 13 bases between them. The CDR3 has 14 amino acids. Germline V gives CDR1 LNHNV, CDR2 YYDKDF (reference sequence). The CDR3 nucleotides read TGTGCCACCAGCAGGGAATACCCTGCGGATACGCAGTATTTT. Protein sequence: CATSREYPADTQYF.

V gene TRBV30 combines with J gene TRBJ2-7, with D possibly TRBD2 on 5 matching bases. The CDR3 is 12 residues long. Germline CDR1 reads GTSNPN; CDR2 reads SVGIG (reference sequence). The V and J ends lost 0 bases and 3 bases respectively, with 6 bases between them. The CDR3 protein is CAWSVDYYEQYF. CDR3 nucleotides: TGTGCCTGGAGTGTAGACTACTACGAGCAGTACTTC.